The 10 T cell receptor beta chains reported below all come from one sample, sequenced in a study of blood T cell repertoires in COVID-19 (dated by TCRdb to the early 2020s). The library came from the immunoSEQ multiplex PCR assay. The table was pulled from immuneACCESS by TCRdb, which kept in-frame rearrangements only. Such tables lose some clones; where checked, under half of the loss comes from unresolved V genes, and the rest has no known cause. In this sample the table shows some 37,000 clones, 90% of which occur a single time. Roughly an eighth of the sample comes from the top ten. The specimen was peripheral blood. The receptors were sampled from a man in his 70s with acute or convalescent COVID-19.

The gene calls are TRBV5-4 and TRBJ1-1; TRBD1 might be the D (5 bases). The ends were cut back, 4 bases at V and 0 bases at J, with 13 bases in the middle. The CDR3 covers 15 residues. Germline assignment: CDR1 SGHNT and CDR2 YYREEE (reference sequence). The CDR3 sequence is CASSPDSAMNTEAFF. The CDR3 nucleotides read TGTGCCAGCAGCCCAGACAGTGCGATGAACACTGAAGCTTTCTTT.

V and J are TRBV5-5 and TRBJ1-2, with a tentative D call TRBD1 (5 bases). V was clipped by 4 bases and J by 4 bases, with 23 bases between them. This CDR3 region has 17 residues. The germline CDR1 and CDR2 sequences are SGHKS and YYEKEE (reference sequence). The DNA of the CDR3 is TGTGCCAGCAGCCGCGGGGGTGGGACGTCCGTCAGCTATGGCTACACCTTC. It codes for CASSRGGGTSVSYGYTF.

The chain recombines TRBV28 with TRBJ2-7; 7 bases agree with TRBD2. The CDR3 extends over 14 amino acids. Trimming at V came to 4 bases and at J to 4 bases, leaving 7 bases not matched to a gene. Germline lookup yields CDR1 MDHEN and CDR2 SYDVKM. CDR3: CASSYPGLEYEQYF. The CDR3 DNA follows: TGTGCCAGCAGTTACCCTGGACTAGAATACGAGCAGTACTTC.

V and J are TRBV28 and TRBJ2-5, with D uncertain. The CDR3 covers 12 residues. Germline CDR1 MDHEN, CDR2 SYDVKM. The V and J ends lost 2 bases and 6 bases respectively, with 7 bases between them. The CDR3 bases are TGTGCCAGCAGTTTAGGTCAGAAGACCCAGTACTTC. This gives the protein CASSLGQKTQYF.

The chain is built from TRBV20-1 and TRBJ1-1; no reliable D call. CDR1 and CDR2 (germline): DFQATT, SNEGSKA (reference sequence). The CDR3 spans 14 residues. Trimming stripped 3 bases from V and 3 bases from J, with 14 bases between. This chain's CDR3 is CSASDTGGYTEAFF. The DNA for the CDR3 is TGCAGTGCTAGTGACACTGGAGGTTACACTGAAGCTTTCTTT.

This sequence joins TRBV5-1 and TRBJ1-1; no clear D gene. Germline V lookup: CDR1 SGHRS, CDR2 YFSETQ. The CDR3 has 13 residues. The V end lost 0 bases, the J end lost 2 bases, and 5 bases lay between the germline ends. The CDR3 DNA follows: TGCGCCAGCAGCTTGGTGTCTAACACTGAAGCTTTCTTT. It translates to CASSLVSNTEAFF.

This chain connects TRBV5-6 to TRBJ2-5; TRBD1 aligns across 7 bases. Germline V gene data show CDR1 as SGHDT and CDR2 as YYEEEE. The CDR3 covers 15 residues. V lost 3 bases to trimming and J lost 5 bases; unmatched junction nucleotides: 10. The CDR3 coding sequence is TGTGCCAGCAGCTCGAACAGGGGCTGGTTGGAGACCCAGTACTTC. Amino acid sequence: CASSSNRGWLETQYF.

The V call is TRBV4-3, the J call TRBJ1-2; D uncertain. Trimming took off 0 bases at V and 7 bases at J, with 12 bases between the two ends. The CDR3 is 14 amino acids. Germline assignment: CDR1 LGHNA and CDR2 YSLEER. The CDR3 region is CASSQDHQVSGYTF. The CDR3 DNA sequence: TGCGCCAGCAGCCAAGATCATCAGGTCAGTGGCTACACCTTC.

The chain uses TRBV3-1 (or the pseudogene TRBV3-2) and TRBJ2-1; 9 bases fit TRBD1. Germline-derived CDR1 and CDR2 are LGHDT and YNNKEL (reference sequence). CDR3 length: 17 amino acids. V gave up 0 bases and J gave up 4 bases; unmatched junction bases: 7. The DNA of the CDR3 is TGTGCCAGCAGCCAAGATAGGGGGACAGGGATATACAATGAGCAGTTCTTC. Its protein is CASSQDRGTGIYNEQFF.

As DNA, the CDR3 is TGCGCCAGCAGCCCGGCGTCGGGACAGGGAAACTATGGCTACACCTTC. As protein: CASSPASGQGNYGYTF. V gene TRBV4-3 combines with J gene TRBJ1-2; 9 bases are shared with TRBD1. Germline CDR1 LGHNA, CDR2 YSLEER. Unmatched junction bases numbered 8, after V lost 4 bases and J lost 2 bases. CDR3 length: 16 residues.